This entry concerns a single TCR beta chain. Its antigen is still unknown. Per-nucleotide qualities are absent, and no much larger clonotype sits a single base away. Explained via the paper, the treatment or condition label denotes: roughly nine-day PBMC culture with coronavirus spike peptide pools or control peptides (ViraFEST assay). To expand antigen-specific T cells with peptide pools and then pick out the expanded clonotypes through TCR sequencing, the study relied on the ViraFEST assay. The convalescent patients' positive SARS-CoV-2 PCR tests were from March to December 2020, which was before the Alpha, Beta and Delta variants emerged in the United States. PBMCs were cultured at 1.5 million to 2.5 million per well in IMDM supplemented with about 5% human AB serum and about 9.6 IU/ml IL-2, with around 10 ug/ml peptide pools added. On days 3 and 7, half of the culture medium was replaced with fresh IL-2-containing medium. After 10 days of culture, CD4+ T cells were isolated by negative selection with the EasySep CD4+ T cell isolation kit. PBMCs were separated from whole blood using Ficoll-Paque Plus gradient centrifugation and then either used fresh or cryopreserved at -140C. Triplicate wells were generally used for each culture condition.

These data belong to a study of vaccination and CD4 T cells after COVID-19 (dated by TCRdb to between 2021 and 2022). Context from the whole study: SARS-CoV-2 positivity had been established in the convalescent patients by nasal swab PCR, and mild disease was recorded in roughly 9 of these patients and severe disease in one. Each participant got two doses of either the Pfizer-BioNTech BNT162b2 vaccine (n=8) or the Moderna mRNA-1273 vaccine (n=2). The time from the second vaccine dose to post-vaccine blood sampling had a median of roughly 70 days and ranged from roughly 12 to 241 days. Six males and four females were included in the convalescent cohort, with two Hispanic individuals, seven Caucasians, two Asians and one multiracial person represented. Post-COVID blood samples were collected from convalescent patients a median of approximately 100 days after diagnosis, with a range of roughly 35 to 170 days. In around ten COVID-19 convalescent patients and a few infection-naive healthy vaccine recipients, the spike-specific CD4+ TCR repertoire before mRNA vaccination was compared with the repertoire after mRNA vaccination. Control cultures used a CEFX viral epitope pool as positive control, an HIV-1 Nef peptide pool as negative control, or no peptide. The cultures were stimulated with overlapping spike peptide pools from SARS-CoV-2 and from the common cold coronaviruses HCoV-NL63, HCoV-OC43 and HCoV-229E.

The paper as a whole reports these results and caveats: In convalescent patients, nearly all vaccine-specific clones (304 of 307) were found to be mono-reactive for SARS-CoV-2 spike rather than cross-reactive with common cold coronaviruses. Only a relatively small number of convalescent patients were included in the study, and early timepoints following natural infection were not analyzed. Although the median number of SARS-CoV-2-reactive clonotypes went up from more than 20 after infection to 38 after vaccination, the increase was not significant. In convalescent patients, a median 86.3% of post-vaccine SARS-CoV-2-reactive clones were detected only after vaccination, and vaccine-specific priming was suggested by this finding.

The receptor library was made with PCR. DNA from cultured CD4+ T cells was subjected to TCR sequencing with the Oncomine TCR Beta short-read assay at the Johns Hopkins FTIC core. The QIAamp micro DNA kit was used to extract genomic DNA from the cultured CD4+ T cells. Oncomine TCR Beta libraries from cultured CD4+ T cells were pooled with unique dual indexes and sequenced on an Illumina iSeq 100. For the original study's pipeline: Non-productive sequences were removed, and CDR3s that did not start with C, did not end with F or W, or were shorter than 7 amino acids were discarded. Antigen-specific clonotypes were identified with the MANAFEST web application by comparing peptide-stimulated wells with reference and other culture wells. To be called positive, a clone needed an FDR below 0.05, an odds ratio above 5, and a productive frequency above 0.1% in at least two of three replicate wells. A clonotype counted as cross-reactive if it showed significant expansion both in the SARS-CoV-2 spike wells and in at least one common cold coronavirus spike condition. Similarity between CDR3 sequences was evaluated in R version 3.6.1 using Levenshtein distances (stringdist) and unrooted phylogenetic trees (ape). TCRdb reworked the public reads: Q25 trimming with fastp, MiXCR clone assembly, productive beta chains retained. Rows matching on CDR3 protein sequence are summarized as one entry with the most common DNA and genes. These V and J calls derive from TCRdb rather than the authors' analysis. This sample is represented by some 17,000 distinct CDR3 sequences; roughly 45% of them were singletons. 6.5% of the sample is taken by the ten largest.

CDR1 is given as KGHSH and CDR2 as LQKENI, both from the germline V gene. Trimming leaves V shorter by 0 bases and J shorter by 4 bases, with the junction holding 5 bases beyond the gene matches. The CDR3 sequence holds 16 residues, the cysteine and phenylalanine included. The read is trimmed to its CDR3 DNA, 48 bases read in frame from base 1. The sequencing here drew on CD4+ T cells from blood, cultured in vitro, taken after SARS-CoV-2 vaccination. The V gene is TRBV18 and the J gene is TRBJ1-5; 8 of the junction bases match TRBD1. This clonotype was sampled from a human donor who had recovered from COVID-19. Here the CDR3 is given as CASSPPHRGENQPQHF. The sequenced DNA is TGTGCCAGCTCACCACCCCACAGGGGGGAAAATCAGCCCCAGCATTTT.